These T cell receptor beta chains were read from a single sample in a study of technical replicates of blood from several donors. Sequencing was performed with immunoSEQ multiplex PCR; in TCRdb, only in-frame clones are kept and a portion is missing. The sample consists of around 76,000 clones, roughly 90% of them appearing once. The sample was T cells isolated from PBMCs. The receptors derive from a human donor in good health. The CDR3 runs from the conserved cysteine through the conserved F or W. Expanded clones get a size class; other rows say once, few or many, or leave the size out.

size | J | V | CDR3
. | TRBJ2-1 | TRBV6-1 | CASSEDRAGGPGEQFF
. | TRBJ2-7 | TRBV6-1 | CASSEAAGAYEQYF
. | TRBJ1-5 | TRBV6-1 | CASKFPNQPQHF
. | TRBJ1-5 | TRBV6-1 | CASRYMYSNQPQHF
. | TRBJ1-5 | TRBV19 | CASSIRFASSNQPQHF
. | TRBJ2-3 | TRBV28 | CASSSIWGRDTDTQYF
. | TRBJ2-3 | TRBV20-1 | CSARLSDTQYF
. | TRBJ2-1 | TRBV28 | CASSLTGGPGSEQFF
. | TRBJ2-1 | TRBV11-1 | CASSLYAGGLRDEQFF
. | TRBJ1-4 | TRBV18 | CASSPREGTNEKLFF
few | TRBJ2-3 | TRBV28 | CASRTGTDTDTQYF
. | TRBJ1-2 | TRBV28 | CASSPGGLYGYTF
. | TRBJ2-6 | TRBV27 | CASSFIAGGTGANVLTF
. | TRBJ2-1 | TRBV10-2 | CATLLAAYNEQFF
. | TRBJ2-7 | TRBV29-1 | CSAWDSAGIYEQYF
. | TRBJ2-3 | TRBV9 | CASSERGSTDTQYF
. | TRBJ2-1 | TRBV4-1 | CASSHGTSPNEQFF
. | TRBJ1-5 | TRBV27 | CASSRRRGNQPQHF
. | TRBJ2-5 | TRBV7-9 | CASSLRAGQETQYF
. | TRBJ2-7 | TRBV9 | CASSENPGQGMPLYEQYF
. | TRBJ2-2 | TRBV19 | CASSSGLAIGELFF
. | TRBJ1-1 | TRBV19 | CASSTQNMNTEAFF
. | TRBJ1-1 | TRBV5-1 | CASSSGVNTEAFF
. | TRBJ2-5 | TRBV7-3 | CASSNRVLETQYF
. | TRBJ2-3 | TRBV9 | CASSKTSTDTQYF
. | TRBJ1-2 | TRBV18 | CASSPRKGHGYTF
. | TRBJ2-7 | TRBV27 | CASRGTSGPNPYEQYF
. | TRBJ2-3 | TRBV6-5 | CASSYPPGAGTDTQYF
. | TRBJ2-1 | TRBV10-2 | CASSIAGGGNEQFF
. | TRBJ2-1 | TRBV6-1 | CASRAGNEQFF
. | TRBJ2-3 | TRBV5-4 | CASSQTSGGTSSTDTQYF
. | TRBJ2-7 | TRBV28 | CASTPKGLAGVWYEQYF
. | TRBJ2-2 | TRBV5-1 | CASSLEPGQAAGELFF
. | TRBJ2-1 | TRBV28 | CASTNKKPGLADYNEQFF
. | TRBJ2-7 | TRBV27 | CASSLSLAGPYEQYF
. | TRBJ2-1 | TRBV6-4 | CASSDSARHQFNEQFF
. | TRBJ1-5 | TRBV28 | CASSLSTQLNQPQHF
. | TRBJ2-5 | TRBV5-4 | CASSLGWQGQGQETQYF
. | TRBJ2-7 | TRBV27 | CASSLSEPGLHRVIF
. | TRBJ2-2 | TRBV27 | CASSLRLANTGELFF
. | TRBJ1-2 | TRBV19 | CASSMEGQGPVGYTF
. | TRBJ1-6 | TRBV6-1 | CASSDRTVIGTNNSPLHF
. | TRBJ1-4 | TRBV7-6 | CASSLGTGVEKLFF
. | TRBJ1-1 | TRBV4-2 | CASSQVGQENTEAFF
. | TRBJ2-5 | TRBV14 | CASSQAAGRETQYF
few | TRBJ1-1 | TRBV4-1 | CASSQDMNTEAFF
. | TRBJ1-4 | TRBV11-2 | CASSPPGIEKLFF
. | TRBJ2-2 | TRBV7-6 | CASSVRPGDSNTGELFF